Given below is one T cell receptor beta chain in context. In the original workflow: Nucleated cell counts were estimated from reference gene primer amplification. The table came from immunoSEQ multiplex PCR; TCRdb's copy has only in-frame clones and leaves some out. D and trimming were read from the DNA, whereas the V and J calls and clone size are those reported in that table. The data hold about 61,000 clones, with 88% observed a single time. These data come from a study of blood T cell repertoires in COVID-19. Study details: The origin of the acute and convalescent COVID-19 samples was the United States, Italy and Spain.

The sequence came from a woman of 80 years or more with active COVID-19. Sequencing input: peripheral blood.

Here the CDR3 reads CASSELPTVNNQPQHF. The CDR3, as DNA: TGTGCCAGCAGTGAGCTTCCGACTGTGAACAATCAGCCCCAGCATTTT. This chain uses TRBV6-1 with TRBJ1-5; D unclear. The V end was cut by 3 bases, the J end by 3 bases, with 15 bases between. The CDR3 covers 16 residues. Looked up from germline, CDR1 is MNHNS and CDR2 is SASEGT.